This T cell receptor beta chain was identified during a study of T cell responses to AZD1222 COVID-19 vaccine. Whole-study results and caveats: Spike as a whole was targeted by vaccine-associated CD4 TCRs, dominant at 160-218 and 743-854. Among the donors, most were white British and more were female, and clonal diversity was possibly underestimated.

This CDR3 is 16 amino acids long. Germline CDR1 is MNHNS and CDR2 is SASEGT. Trimming stripped 3 bases from V and 0 bases from J, with 12 bases between. The assay was immunoSEQ multiplex PCR, and TCRdb's table has in-frame clones only and misses some. In the table there are under 150,000 clones, 80% to 95% of which are singletons. Remarks on this clone: The antigen is not known.

V is TRBV6-1 and J is TRBJ1-5; D is undetermined. This TCR derives from an adult in good health. Sequenced here: peripheral blood, sampled on day 0 of AZD1222 vaccination. DNA for the CDR3: TGTGCCAGCAGTGAGTCGGGAGCTTATAGCAATCAGCCCCAGCATTTT. It specifies CASSESGAYSNQPQHF.